What follows are 22 T cell receptor beta chains derived from one specimen sequenced in a study of blood T cell repertoires in COVID-19. The repertoire was sequenced with immunoSEQ multiplex PCR; TCRdb's copy has only in-frame clones and lacks some. The sample includes 200,000 or so clones, roughly nine tenths of them seen just once. Sequencing was carried out using PBMCs or T cells enriched from blood (not recorded which). All receptors come from a woman under 30 who had recovered from COVID-19.

The chain uses TRBV19 and TRBJ1-3, with unresolved D. Between the trimmed V and J ends, which lost 4 bases and 3 bases, there was a span of 13 bases. The CDR3 consists of 15 residues. Looked up from germline, CDR1 is LNHDA and CDR2 is SQIVND (reference sequence). The CDR3 DNA is TGTGCCAGTAGTAAACCCAACGCGGATGGAAACACCATATATTTT. This sequence encodes CASSKPNADGNTIYF.

The gene calls are TRBV9 and TRBJ2-1; D is perhaps TRBD2 (6 bases). Trimming left V 2 bases short and J 5 bases short, with 11 bases between. This CDR3 comprises 14 residues. Per the germline V gene, CDR1 is SGDLS and CDR2 is YYNGEE. CDR3 coding DNA: TGTGCCAGCAGCGTGGGGCGGGGCAACAATGAGCAGTTCTTC. It codes for CASSVGRGNNEQFF.

The chain employs TRBV7-9 and TRBJ1-6, with a tentative D call TRBD1 (5 bases). The CDR3 length is 18 residues. The V gene lost 5 bases and the J gene lost 0 bases, with 17 bases spanning the gap. The germline V gene encodes CDR1 SEHNR and CDR2 FQNEAQ (reference sequence). CDR3 sequence: CASSPRGSRSSYNSPLHF. CDR3 nucleotide sequence: TGTGCCAGCAGCCCACGGGGGTCCAGGAGCTCCTATAATTCACCCCTCCACTTT.

This chain links TRBV11-1 with TRBJ2-6; TRBD1 agrees at 7 bases. The germline gives CDR1 SGHAT, CDR2 FQDESV (reference sequence). Trimming at V came to 7 bases and at J to 1 base, leaving 1 base not matched to a gene. This CDR3 region has 14 residues. The CDR3 DNA is TGTGCCAGCACCAGGGGGTCTGGGGCCAACGTCCTGACTTTC. Translating gives CASTRGSGANVLTF. Drawing the rest from reference TRBV11-1 and TRBJ2-6, the complete variable domain is EAEVAQSPRYKITEKSQAVAFWCDPISGHATLYWYRQILGQGPELLVQFQDESVVDDSQLPKDRFSAERLKGVDSTLKIQPAELGDSAMYLCASTRGSGANVLTFGAGSRLTVL.

Of note for this clone: The junction departs from germline at one end; a sequencing error may be responsible. The chain links TRBV28 to TRBJ2-3; TRBD2 matches 13 bases. The CDR3 runs 12 residues. Germline-derived CDR1 and CDR2 are MDHEN and SYDVKM. CDR3 region: CASSPAGTSGDF. The CDR3 region has the DNA TGTGCCAGCAGTCCGGCAGGGACTAGCGGGGATTTT.

This clone was found once. V is TRBV9 and J is TRBJ1-2; 7 nucleotides line up with TRBD1. Losses at the gene ends were 3 bases for V and 6 bases for J; bases not matched to a gene: 2. This CDR3 region has 12 residues. CDR1 SGDLS and CDR2 YYNGEE come from the germline V gene. CDR3: CASSATGDGYTF. The CDR3 nucleotides are TGTGCCAGCAGCGCCACAGGGGATGGCTACACCTTC.

The chain combines TRBV12-5 with TRBJ2-3, with D possibly TRBD2 on 7 matching bases. The V gene's germline CDR1 is LGHNT and CDR2 FRNRAP. The V gene lost 5 bases and the J gene lost 2 bases, with 17 bases spanning the gap. This CDR3 has 16 residues. CDR3 amino acids: CASGAGRGSYTDTQYF. The CDR3 DNA sequence: TGTGCTAGTGGTGCGGGGAGGGGGAGTTACACAGATACGCAGTATTTT.

V and J are TRBV7-3 and TRBJ2-7; perhaps TRBD2 as D (6 bases). The CDR3 has 14 amino acids. V was cut by 2 bases and J by 3 bases, with 11 bases left in between. Germline-derived CDR1 and CDR2 are SGHTA and FQGTGA. The CDR3 bases are TGTGCCAGCAGCTTATATAGCGGAGACTACGAGCAGTACTTC. Translation gives CASSLYSGDYEQYF.

This clone was picked up a small number of times. The V gene is TRBV2, the J gene TRBJ2-7, with TRBD2 identical over 9 bases. CDR3 size: 14 residues. Germline lookup yields CDR1 SNHLY and CDR2 FYNNEI. The V segment lost 2 bases and the J segment 9 bases; nucleotides outside the gene matches: 8. The CDR3 coding sequence is TGTGCCAGCAGTGAAAGGGCGGGGGGGCCGTGGCAGTACTTC. Protein sequence: CASSERAGGPWQYF.

The V gene is TRBV12-3 or TRBV12-4, the J gene TRBJ1-2, with 7 positions matching TRBD1. The CDR3 is 13 residues long. V shed 5 bases and J 8 bases; nucleotides not matched to a gene: 8. The CDR3 region is CASSPDRERGYTF. In DNA, the CDR3 is TGTGCCAGCAGTCCCGACAGGGAGCGAGGCTACACCTTC.

The CDR3 sequence: CASSYSRQGGYTIYF. Written as DNA, the CDR3 is TGTGCCAGCAGTTACTCGCGACAGGGAGGCTACACCATATATTTT. This chain connects TRBV6-5 to TRBJ1-3, with TRBD1 matching 7 bases. Germline CDR1 and CDR2: MNHEY and SVGAGI. CDR3 size: 15 residues. The V gene end was trimmed by 0 bases and the J gene end by 8 bases; junction bases not matched to a gene: 7.

The gene calls are TRBV25-1 and TRBJ1-1; D is undetermined. Germline loops: CDR1 MGHDK, CDR2 SYGVNS. V lost 6 bases, J lost 1 base, and 6 bases lay in between. The CDR3 loop spans 12 amino acids. This CDR3 reads CASREENTEAFF. The CDR3 nucleotides are TGTGCCAGCAGGGAGGAGAACACTGAAGCTTTCTTT. Full variable domain (remainder filled in from reference TRBV25-1 and TRBJ1-1): EADIYQTPRYLVIGTGKKITLECSQTMGHDKMYWYQQDPGMELHLIHYSYGVNSTEKGDLSSESTVSRIRTEHFPLTLESARPSHTSQYLCASREENTEAFFGQGTRLTVV.

This clone has a handful of counts. The CDR3 DNA reads TGTGCCAGCAGTTTCAAACACCTCTACGAGCAGTACTTC. Translated: CASSFKHLYEQYF. The chain joins TRBV27 to TRBJ2-7; no clear D gene. V was pared by 3 bases and J by 3 bases, with 9 bases between. CDR1 MNHEY and CDR2 SMNVEV come from the germline V gene (reference sequence). The CDR3 extends over 13 amino acids.

This chain connects TRBV20-1 to TRBJ1-3; D is ambiguous. Germline values: CDR1 DFQATT, CDR2 SNEGSKA (reference sequence). The CDR3 spans 11 residues. V lost 6 bases and J 2 bases, leaving 5 bases between the germline ends. The CDR3 sequence is CSASTGNTIYF. In DNA form, the CDR3 reads TGCAGTGCGTCTACTGGAAACACCATATATTTT.

J is TRBJ1-2 and V is TRBV7-9, with 7 bases that match TRBD1. Germline CDR1 reads SEHNR; CDR2 reads FQNEAQ (reference sequence). This CDR3 region has 14 residues. J was trimmed by 4 bases and V by 5 bases; bases with no gene match: 7. CDR3 residues: CASSITGVGYGYTF. DNA of the CDR3: TGTGCCAGCAGCATTACAGGGGTCGGCTATGGCTACACCTTC.

The chain uses TRBV6-2 or TRBV6-3 and TRBJ1-2, with a tentative D call TRBD1 (5 bases). V lost 6 bases and J 2 bases, leaving 13 bases between the germline ends. Germline V gives CDR1 MNHEY, CDR2 SVGEGT. The CDR3 runs to 14 residues. CDR3 region: CASSSHRTNYGYTF. Here the CDR3 DNA reads TGTGCCAGCAGCTCCCACAGGACCAACTATGGCTACACCTTC.

The rearrangement uses TRBV5-1 and TRBJ2-7; D gene unclear. The CDR3 totals 14 residues. V lost 0 bases, J lost 2 bases, and 9 bases lay in between. Germline CDR1 SGHRS, CDR2 YFSETQ. The CDR3 loop is CASSLGEVTYEQYF. CDR3 DNA sequence: TGCGCCAGCAGCTTGGGAGAGGTGACCTACGAGCAGTACTTC.

This sequence joins TRBV4-2 and TRBJ2-5, with D perhaps matching TRBD2 (7 bases). Germline assignment: CDR1 LGHNA and CDR2 YNFKEQ. V shed 0 bases and J shed 5 bases, with 16 bases lying between them. The CDR3 is made up of 16 amino acids. CDR3 residues: CASSQDRKGGHETQYF. In nucleotides, the CDR3 is TGTGCCAGCAGCCAAGATAGGAAGGGGGGGCACGAGACCCAGTACTTC.

The rearrangement joins TRBV4-1 to TRBJ1-2; maybe TRBD1 (5 bases). V lost 0 bases and J lost 4, with 9 bases in between. CDR1 is MGHRA and CDR2 is YSYEKL in the germline V gene. The CDR3 loop spans 14 amino acids. The CDR3 DNA reads TGCGCCAGCAGCCAAGAAGGGGCTTTCTATGGCTACACCTTC. This encodes CASSQEGAFYGYTF.

The chain links TRBV6-5 to TRBJ2-7, with 10 bases matching TRBD1. This CDR3 has 14 amino acids. CDR1 is MNHEY and CDR2 is SVGAGI in the germline V gene. V lost 8 bases and J lost 4; bases outside the gene matches: 8. The CDR3 loop is CASRPGQGLYEQYF. The CDR3 DNA follows: TGTGCCAGCCGGCCGGGACAGGGGTTGTACGAGCAGTACTTC.

The chain has TRBV5-4 and TRBJ1-2; 7 positions match TRBD1. The germline V gene encodes CDR1 SGHNT and CDR2 YYREEE (reference sequence). This CDR3 comprises 17 residues. The V and J ends lost 4 bases and 5 bases, in that order; junction bases with no gene match: 17. The chain's CDR3 is CASSIRSPTGAGYGYTF. CDR3 bases: TGTGCCAGCAGCATACGATCTCCTACAGGGGCTGGGTATGGCTACACCTTC.

This clone was seen many times. The rearrangement joins TRBV10-3 to TRBJ2-1; 11 bases are a match to TRBD1. The V segment lost 6 bases and the J segment 9 bases; nucleotides outside the gene matches: 7. The CDR3 has 14 amino acids. Germline CDR1 and CDR2: ENHRY and SYGVKD. The CDR3, as DNA: TGTGCCATCAGCGGAGGGACAGGGGGTGGTGAGCAGTTCTTC. Protein product: CAISGGTGGGEQFF.